The 32 T cell receptor beta chains below were found in one sample sequenced in a study of CD8+ T cells in alopecia areata. TCR sequencing used cDNA made by reverse transcription of extracted RNA. Repertoires were generated with immunoSEQ multiplex PCR, while TCRdb's copy carries only in-frame clones and drops some. Here the sample spans 150,000 to 180,000 clones, about 51% being singletons. The specimen was CD8+ T cells sorted from blood, collected at week 0. These receptors were collected from a human donor with alopecia areata.

The V and J genes are TRBV29-1 and TRBJ1-2; no definite D call. The CDR3 totals 13 residues. Germline V gives CDR1 SQVTM, CDR2 ANQGSEA. Trimming removed 0 bases from V and 4 bases from J, with 9 bases in between. The CDR3: CSVEESKTYGYTF. CDR3 DNA sequence: TGCAGCGTTGAAGAGTCCAAGACCTATGGCTACACCTTC.

Only a few counts were recorded for this clone. The gene calls are TRBV19 and TRBJ2-1; the D gene could be TRBD1 or TRBD2 (6 bases each). Germline-derived CDR1 and CDR2 are LNHDA and SQIVND (reference sequence). This CDR3 spans 12 amino acids. CDR3 DNA sequence: TGTGCATCGGGGGCGCCCTACAATGAGCAGTTCTTC. Translation: CASGAPYNEQFF. The full variable domain, its missing parts supplied by reference TRBV19 and TRBJ2-1, is DGGITQSPKYLFRKEGQNVTLSCEQNLNHDAMYWYRQDPGQGLRLIYYSQIVNDFQKGDIAEGYSVSREKKESFPLTVTSAQKNPTAFYLCASGAPYNEQFFGPGTRLTVL.

The CDR3 DNA is TGTGCCAGTAGCGGGGGTTTCGGCAATCAGCCCCAGCATTTT. Its protein is CASSGGFGNQPQHF. The gene calls are TRBV19 and TRBJ1-5; possibly TRBD1 for D (5 bases). CDR3 length: 14 amino acids. Trimming removed 6 bases at V and 2 bases at J, with 11 bases between. Germline assignment: CDR1 LNHDA and CDR2 SQIVND (reference sequence).

With regard to this clone: The sample contains more than one DNA sequence encoding this CDR3. This chain connects TRBV29-1 to TRBJ2-7, with 7 bases fitting TRBD1. The ends lost 4 bases at V and 0 bases at J; junction bases unmatched: 3. The CDR3 runs to 13 residues. Looked up from germline, CDR1 is SQVTM and CDR2 is ANQGSEA. CDR3 in amino acids: CSVVRGTSYEQYF. In nucleotides, the CDR3 is TGCAGCGTTGTCAGGGGGACCTCCTACGAGCAGTACTTC.

V gene TRBV7-6 combines with J gene TRBJ2-1; D perhaps matches TRBD2 (7 bases). Germline CDR1 reads SGHVS; CDR2 reads FNYEAQ. V lost 5 bases to trimming and J lost 6 bases, with 11 bases between them. The CDR3 loop spans 13 amino acids. The CDR3 DNA is TGTGCCAGCAGCCACGGGGGGCCCAATGAGCAGTTCTTC. The encoded protein is CASSHGGPNEQFF. The whole variable domain, filled in from reference TRBV7-6 and TRBJ2-1, reads GAGVSQSPRYKVTKRGQDVALRCDPISGHVSLYWYRQALGQGPEFLTYFNYEAQQDKSGLPNDRFSAERPEGSISTLTIQRTEQRDSAMYRCASSHGGPNEQFFGPGTRLTVL.

V gene TRBV4-3 combines with J gene TRBJ2-7, with TRBD1 matching 7 bases. The CDR3 has 16 residues. The J segment lost 5 bases and the V segment lost 1 base, leaving 11 bases of the junction unmatched. Germline V gene data show CDR1 as LGHNA and CDR2 as YSLEER. Written as DNA, the CDR3 is TGCGCCAGCAGCCAAGGAGGAACAGGGGTCGTCAACGAGCAGTACTTC. Its translation: CASSQGGTGVVNEQYF.

This clone has a handful of counts. The genes are TRBV29-1 and TRBJ1-2; the D gene is possibly TRBD1 (5 bases). This CDR3 is 13 amino acids long. V lost 0 bases and J 7 bases, leaving 12 bases between the germline ends. Germline CDR1 reads SQVTM; CDR2 reads ANQGSEA. The CDR3 reads CSVEDQRGVGYTF. The CDR3 region has the DNA TGCAGCGTTGAAGATCAGAGAGGGGTTGGCTACACCTTC.

The V and J genes are TRBV7-8 and TRBJ2-3; D not certain. The germline V gene encodes CDR1 SGHVS and CDR2 FQNEAQ. There are 15 residues in the CDR3. V dropped 4 bases and J dropped 2 bases, with 13 bases sitting between them. CDR3 nucleotide sequence: TGTGCCAGCAGCTCCAACCTGGGGATCACAGATACGCAGTATTTT. Translated, it gives CASSSNLGITDTQYF.

V is TRBV27 and J is TRBJ2-4, with 10 bases matching TRBD2. CDR3 length: 16 residues. Germline V lookup: CDR1 MNHEY, CDR2 SMNVEV (reference sequence). Trimming removed 4 bases from V and 3 bases from J; junction bases left unmatched: 6. This CDR3 is CASSSLAGVDKNIQYF. In DNA, the CDR3 is TGTGCCAGCAGTTCCCTAGCGGGGGTGGACAAAAACATTCAGTACTTC.

V gene TRBV5-1 combines with J gene TRBJ1-1, with unresolved D. This CDR3 has 14 amino acids. Germline V gene sequence: CDR1 SGHRS, CDR2 YFSETQ. Between the trimmed V and J ends, which lost 2 bases and 0 bases, there was a span of 8 bases. CDR3 amino acids: CASSFTQLNTEAFF. Here the CDR3 DNA reads TGCGCCAGCAGCTTCACACAGTTGAACACTGAAGCTTTCTTT.

This clone was picked up one time. The gene calls are TRBV13 and TRBJ2-7, with TRBD1 matching 8 bases. The V and J ends lost 0 bases and 4 bases, in that order; junction bases with no gene match: 5. The germline gives CDR1 PRHDT, CDR2 FYEKMQ (reference sequence). This CDR3 has 15 residues. The DNA for the CDR3 is TGTGCCAGCAGCTTAGGCGGCAGGGGGCTTTACGAGCAGTACTTC. It translates to CASSLGGRGLYEQYF.

This sequence joins TRBV11-2 and TRBJ1-4, with D possibly TRBD1 on 5 matching bases. Trimming took 5 bases from V and 7 from J, leaving 17 bases between them. The CDR3 sequence is 15 residues long. Germline CDR1 SGHAT, CDR2 FQNNGV. As DNA, the CDR3 is TGTGCCAGCAGCGCCTTTACGCTGGGGGGTGAAAAACTGTTTTTT. This encodes CASSAFTLGGEKLFF.

The rearrangement links TRBV29-1 to TRBJ2-7; 10 bases agree with TRBD1. The V and J ends lost 7 bases and 7 bases, in that order; junction bases with no gene match: 10. CDR3 length equals 13 residues. Germline CDR1 and CDR2: SQVTM and ANQGSEA. CDR3 residues: CSALGTGVGEQYF. The DNA of the CDR3 is TGCAGCGCCCTAGGGACAGGGGTCGGGGAGCAGTACTTC.

This clone has only a few counts. This sample also contains other DNA sequences that code for the same CDR3. The chain has TRBV19 and TRBJ2-7; D unclear. Per germline, CDR1 LNHDA and CDR2 SQIVND (reference sequence). V lost 1 base, J lost 0 bases, and 13 bases lay in between. The CDR3 spans 16 residues. The CDR3 DNA reads as TGTGCCAGTAGTATAGGCGATGGGATTAGCTCCTACGAGCAGTACTTC. Translated: CASSIGDGISSYEQYF.

The chain employs TRBV7-2 and TRBJ2-5; D is possibly TRBD2 (6 bases). CDR1 and CDR2 (germline): SGHTA, FQGNSA. This CDR3 spans 17 amino acids. The germline V and J ends were trimmed by 2 bases and 0 bases, with 16 bases remaining between them. DNA of the CDR3: TGTGCCAGCAGCTTAAGGAGGATGGGGGGTCACCAAGAGACCCAGTACTTC. This gives the protein CASSLRRMGGHQETQYF.

CDR3 nucleotides: TGCAGCGTTGACCGACAGGCTGAAGCTTTCTTT. Translating it yields CSVDRQAEAFF. The chain joins TRBV29-1 to TRBJ1-1; tentative D call: TRBD1 (6 bases). The CDR3 is 11 residues long. Germline lookup yields CDR1 SQVTM and CDR2 ANQGSEA. The V and J ends lost 3 bases and 6 bases respectively, with 8 bases between them.

CDR3 sequence: CASSVGRQGDNYGYTF. CDR3 DNA: TGTGCCAGCAGCGTAGGAAGACAGGGGGATAACTATGGCTACACCTTC. This sequence joins TRBV9 and TRBJ1-2; the match to TRBD1 covers 9 bases. V lost 0 bases, J lost 1 base, and 4 bases stayed unmatched. CDR1 is SGDLS and CDR2 is YYNGEE in the germline V gene. This CDR3 is built from 16 residues.

V and J are TRBV5-1 and TRBJ1-1; D may be TRBD1 (6 bases). CDR3 length: 14 residues. Deletions cut 4 bases from V and 1 base from J, with 11 bases between. Germline V CDR1 and CDR2: SGHRS, YFSETQ. The CDR3 is CASSGDIWNTEAFF. As DNA, the CDR3 is TGCGCCAGCAGCGGGGACATATGGAACACTGAAGCTTTCTTT.

The chain combines TRBV29-1 with TRBJ1-1; D gene ambiguous. CDR3 length: 12 residues. V was clipped by 6 bases and J by 6 bases, with 14 bases between them. In germline, CDR1 is SQVTM, CDR2 ANQGSEA. CDR3 bases: TGCAGCGTCATTGCCCCTGGGTCTGAAGCTTTCTTT. Translated: CSVIAPGSEAFF.

V and J are TRBV4-3 and TRBJ2-4; maybe TRBD2 (6 bases). The CDR3 loop spans 14 amino acids. Germline CDR1 LGHNA, CDR2 YSLEER. V was clipped by 0 bases and J by 8 bases, with 11 bases between them. The CDR3 coding sequence is TGCGCCAGCAGCCAAGAAAGGCGGGGTTACATTCAGTACTTC. Protein sequence: CASSQERRGYIQYF.

A remark on this clone: At one end the junction does not follow the germline gene, possibly because of a read error. Other DNA sequences from this sample encode an identical CDR3 as well. V is TRBV6-5 and J is TRBJ2-3; 8 nucleotides line up with TRBD1. The CDR3 consists of 16 residues. Germline V gene data show CDR1 as MNHEY and CDR2 as SVGAGI. Here the CDR3 reads CASSYSVDRGTDTQYF. The DNA for the CDR3 is TGTGCCAGCAGTTACTCGGTCGACAGGGGAACAGACACGCAGTATTTT.

This clone was observed a single time. The chain is built from TRBV30 and TRBJ1-6; tentative D call: TRBD1 (5 bases). The CDR3 loop spans 13 amino acids. V lost 4 bases and J lost 8, with 12 bases in between. Germline values: CDR1 GTSNPN, CDR2 SVGIG (reference sequence). The CDR3 spells CAWTGGSDSPLHF. Written as DNA, the CDR3 is TGTGCCTGGACGGGGGGGTCGGATTCACCCCTCCACTTT. Full variable domain (remainder filled in from reference TRBV30 and TRBJ1-6): SQTIHQWPATLVQPVGSPLSLECTVEGTSNPNLYWYRQAAGRGLQLLFYSVGIGQISSEVPQNLSASRPQDRQFILSSKKLLLSDSGFYLCAWTGGSDSPLHFGNGTRLTVT.

The J gene is TRBJ2-1, the V gene TRBV30, with D perhaps matching TRBD1 or TRBD2 (5 bases each). Per the germline V gene, CDR1 is GTSNPN and CDR2 is SVGIG (reference sequence). The CDR3 sequence is 13 residues long. V lost 5 bases, J lost 6 bases, and 14 bases lay in between. In DNA, the CDR3 is TGTGCCTGGTCCCCGGGACCCCTCAATGAGCAGTTCTTC. It translates to CAWSPGPLNEQFF. Based on the CDR3 plus reference TRBV30 and TRBJ2-1, the full variable domain is SQTIHQWPATLVQPVGSPLSLECTVEGTSNPNLYWYRQAAGRGLQLLFYSVGIGQISSEVPQNLSASRPQDRQFILSSKKLLLSDSGFYLCAWSPGPLNEQFFGPGTRLTVL.

This clone was detected only a few times. The V gene is TRBV14, the J gene TRBJ2-7; D gene uncertain. V lost 0 bases, J lost 6 bases, and 6 bases lay in between. This CDR3 spans 12 amino acids. Germline CDR1 SGHDN, CDR2 FVKESK. In DNA form, the CDR3 reads TGTGCCAGCAGCCAAGAGGCATCCGAGCAGTACTTC. Translated, it gives CASSQEASEQYF.

The chain combines TRBV5-6 with TRBJ2-7; 9 nucleotides align to TRBD1. CDR1 is SGHDT, CDR2 YYEEEE, per germline. The CDR3 runs 15 residues. The ends lost 0 bases at V and 5 bases at J; junction bases unmatched: 6. The CDR3 DNA is TGTGCCAGCAGCTTGGCCGAGACAGGGGGGCACGAGCAGTACTTC. This sequence encodes CASSLAETGGHEQYF.

The chain carries TRBV19 and TRBJ2-2; the D gene is possibly TRBD2 (6 bases). CDR1 is LNHDA and CDR2 is SQIVND in the germline V gene (reference sequence). The CDR3 is 16 amino acids. Trimming took 4 bases from V and 0 from J, leaving 12 bases between them. For the CDR3, the DNA is TGTGCCAGTAGTACTTTCGGGGGAGCGAACACCGGGGAGCTGTTTTTT. Protein: CASSTFGGANTGELFF.

The chain carries TRBV5-1 and TRBJ1-2, with D perhaps matching TRBD1 (5 bases). V lost 0 bases to trimming and J lost 2 bases, with 8 bases between them. Germline CDR1 is SGHRS and CDR2 is YFSETQ. The length of the CDR3 is 14 residues. This chain's CDR3 is CASSLDEGNYGYTF. DNA for the CDR3: TGCGCCAGCAGCTTGGATGAGGGGAACTATGGCTACACCTTC.

V gene TRBV29-1 combines with J gene TRBJ2-2, with D unresolved. Trimming took 3 bases from V and 5 from J, leaving 7 bases between them. Germline-derived CDR1 and CDR2 are SQVTM and ANQGSEA. The CDR3 is made up of 12 amino acids. The DNA for the CDR3 is TGCAGCGTTGAGGAAGTGACCGGGGAGCTGTTTTTT. This encodes CSVEEVTGELFF.

This clone came up many times. The gene calls are TRBV19 and TRBJ2-1; the D is unclear. Trimming took off 6 bases at V and 3 bases at J, with 18 bases between the two ends. Germline V lookup: CDR1 LNHDA, CDR2 SQIVND (reference sequence). This CDR3 region has 16 residues. CDR3 region: CASSGPGLHFYNEQFF. The CDR3 region has the DNA TGTGCCAGTAGCGGTCCGGGTCTCCACTTCTACAATGAGCAGTTCTTC.

V and J are TRBV30 and TRBJ2-2; D may match TRBD1 or TRBD2 (5 bases each). V lost 3 bases and J 7 bases, leaving 12 bases between the germline ends. The germline CDR1 and CDR2 sequences are GTSNPN and SVGIG (reference sequence). This CDR3 region has 13 residues. In DNA form, the CDR3 reads TGTGCCTGGAGCCAGGGAGCGAACGGGGAGCTGTTTTTT. Protein sequence: CAWSQGANGELFF.

The CDR3 region is CASGDNQPQHF. The CDR3, as DNA: TGTGCCAGCGGGGACAATCAGCCCCAGCATTTT. The chain carries TRBV6-5 and TRBJ1-5; D call uncertain. The germline gives CDR1 MNHEY, CDR2 SVGAGI. V lost 8 bases and J lost 3, with 5 bases in between. The CDR3 runs to 11 residues.

The sample holds a few counts of this clone. The CDR3 sequence: CAISDVAGEETQYF. The CDR3 DNA follows: TGTGCCATCAGTGATGTAGCGGGGGAAGAGACCCAGTACTTC. The chain carries TRBV10-3 and TRBJ2-5; 9 bases align to TRBD2. The germline V gene encodes CDR1 ENHRY and CDR2 SYGVKD. There are 14 residues in the CDR3. V lost 3 bases and J lost 3; bases outside the gene matches: 2.